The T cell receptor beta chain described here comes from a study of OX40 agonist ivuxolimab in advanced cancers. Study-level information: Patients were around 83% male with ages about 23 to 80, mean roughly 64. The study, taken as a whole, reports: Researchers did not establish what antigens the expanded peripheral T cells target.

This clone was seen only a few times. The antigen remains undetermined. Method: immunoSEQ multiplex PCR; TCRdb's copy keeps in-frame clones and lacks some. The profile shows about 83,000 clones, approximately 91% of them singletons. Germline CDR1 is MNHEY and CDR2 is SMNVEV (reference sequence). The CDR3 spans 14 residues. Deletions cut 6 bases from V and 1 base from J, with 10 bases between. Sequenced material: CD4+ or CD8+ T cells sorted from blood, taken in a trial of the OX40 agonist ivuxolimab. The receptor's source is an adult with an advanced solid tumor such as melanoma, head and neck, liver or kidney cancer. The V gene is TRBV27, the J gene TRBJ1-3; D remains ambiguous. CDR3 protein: CASRRAGSGNTIYF. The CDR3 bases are TGTGCCAGCAGGCGAGCTGGATCTGGAAACACCATATATTTT.